This section outlines one TCR beta chain sequence together with its context. Within the sample, other DNA sequences also encode this same CDR3. Germline V lookup: CDR1 SNHLY, CDR2 FYNNEI. V shed 9 bases and J shed 4 bases, with 18 bases lying between them. The CDR3 consists of 14 residues. In the study's own analysis: From reference gene primer amplification, estimates of nucleated cell counts were derived. Only in-frame clones appear in the TCRdb table, and some are missing; sequencing was by immunoSEQ multiplex PCR. V, J and clone size were drawn from that table, and D and trimming were deduced from the DNA. The sample comprises approximately 85,000 clones, approximately 90% of which are singletons, and 25% to 30% rests with the top ten. These data come from a study of blood T cell repertoires in COVID-19. Study as a whole: Spain, Italy and the United States supplied samples that represented acute and convalescent COVID-19. T cells, B-cell-depleted T cells, or PBMCs provided the cDNA or gDNA that served as material.

Sequencing was done on a sample of peripheral blood. This chain links TRBV2 with TRBJ1-2; D possibly corresponds to TRBD1 (6 bases). This TCR came from a man aged 50-59 years with active or convalescent COVID-19. CDR3 DNA: TGTGCCAGTAGTCGACCGGGACAAGCCTATGGCTACACCTTC. Protein: CASSRPGQAYGYTF.